The 9 T cell receptor beta chains below all came from one sample that was sequenced in a study of shared clonotypes between healthy human individuals. Method: immunoSEQ multiplex PCR; TCRdb's copy keeps in-frame clones and lacks some. The sample lists a few million clones, 93% seen once, with 0.39% in the top ten. Material for sequencing was naive CD4+ T cells from PBMCs. Noted subset: CD45RA+ positively selected. These receptors were taken from a man aged 18 to 29 in good health. Some clones in this sample may be carry-over from other donors' samples.

A remark on this clone: This same CDR3 is encoded by further DNA sequences in the sample. The rearrangement joins TRBV11-3 to TRBJ2-3; D gene ambiguous. The germline V and J ends were trimmed by 1 base and 0 bases, with 5 bases remaining between them. CDR3 length: 14 residues. Germline V gene lookup returns CDR1 SGHNT and CDR2 YENEEA. The CDR3, as DNA: TGTGCCAGCAGCTTAGCGGCAAGCACAGATACGCAGTATTTT. Its translation: CASSLAASTDTQYF.

On this clone itself: Other DNA sequences from this sample encode an identical CDR3 as well. The chain is built from TRBV30 and TRBJ1-1; D is unresolved. This CDR3 contains 12 residues. Germline values: CDR1 GTSNPN, CDR2 SVGIG (reference sequence). Trimming took off 0 bases at V and 1 base at J, with 3 bases between the two ends. This CDR3 is CAWSVGNTEAFF. DNA of the CDR3: TGTGCCTGGAGTGTCGGGAACACTGAAGCTTTCTTT.

Concerning this clone itself: The sample contains more than one DNA sequence encoding this CDR3. V and J are TRBV7-8 and TRBJ1-1; the D is unclear. The CDR3 consists of 14 residues. Germline CDR1 reads SGHVS; CDR2 reads FQNEAQ. Trimming removed 1 base from V and 1 base from J, with 7 bases in between. This chain's CDR3 is CASSLVRQNTEAFF. The CDR3 coding sequence is TGTGCCAGCAGCTTAGTACGGCAGAACACTGAAGCTTTCTTT.

Only one count was recorded for this clone. This chain connects TRBV7-3 to TRBJ2-1; 10 bases line up with TRBD2. The germline gives CDR1 SGHTA, CDR2 FQGTGA. The CDR3 extends over 15 amino acids. Trimming took 5 bases from V and 4 from J; bases not matched to a gene: 5. CDR3 sequence (DNA): TGTGCCAGCAGCATTGGACTAGCGGCATACAATGAGCAGTTCTTC. It specifies CASSIGLAAYNEQFF.

The chain couples TRBV10-3 to TRBJ1-1; D remains unclear. The CDR3 contains 12 residues. Germline CDR1 reads ENHRY; CDR2 reads SYGVKD. V lost 4 bases to trimming and J lost 3 bases, with 6 bases between them. In DNA form, the CDR3 reads TGTGCCATCAGTGCCCGGGACACTGAAGCTTTCTTT. This codes for CAISARDTEAFF.

This sequence joins TRBV28 and TRBJ2-5; 12 nucleotides match TRBD2. The CDR3 consists of 14 residues. Per the germline V gene, CDR1 is MDHEN and CDR2 is SYDVKM. The trim removed 9 bases at V and 5 bases at J, leaving 7 bases unmatched. The CDR3 loop is CASRLAGVGETQYF. The CDR3 bases are TGTGCCAGTAGACTAGCGGGAGTCGGTGAGACCCAGTACTTC.

The chain employs TRBV13 and TRBJ2-7; no firm D call. CDR1 is PRHDT and CDR2 is FYEKMQ in the germline V gene (reference sequence). The length of the CDR3 is 14 residues. V was trimmed by 4 bases and J by 2 bases, leaving 12 bases between them. CDR3 nucleotides: TGTGCCAGCAGCTCTCAAACTATGGCCTACGAGCAGTACTTC. Translating gives CASSSQTMAYEQYF.

The genes are TRBV5-1 and TRBJ2-3; D not resolved. CDR1 SGHRS and CDR2 YFSETQ come from the germline V gene. The CDR3 length is 14 residues. Trimming took 7 bases from V and 1 from J, leaving 13 bases between them. CDR3 DNA: TGCGCCAGCCGTTTTCTTAGGGGCACAGATACGCAGTATTTT. Its protein product is CASRFLRGTDTQYF.

This chain connects TRBV7-2 to TRBJ2-6; TRBD1 is a possible D gene (6 bases). Trimming cost V 5 bases and J 0 bases, with 11 bases left between them. Looked up from germline, CDR1 is SGHTA and CDR2 is FQGNSA. The CDR3 spans 16 residues. The CDR3 protein is CASSRDTVSGANVLTF. The DNA for the CDR3 is TGTGCCAGCAGCCGGGACACTGTCTCTGGGGCCAACGTCCTGACTTTC.